This is a list of T cell receptor beta chains from one sample in a study of T-cell memory formation after mild COVID-19. TCRdb reprocessed the 5' RACE reads with MiXCR, giving one entry per CDR3 protein. The repertoire includes roughly 620,000 distinct CDR3 sequences, 18% of them detected once, and about 12% sits in the top ten. Sequenced input: PBMCs or a T cell subset sorted from them (not recorded which). These receptors originate from an adult woman who had mild COVID-19 (a few samples of this study predate the infection). Cell type and time point are not known. CDR3s include the opening cysteine and the closing phenylalanine or tryptophan. D genes are given only for firm matches. Size values are once, few and many counts, or a class for expanded clones, and some rows have none.

j_gene: TRBJ2-2; v_gene: TRBV12-3/TRBV12-4; abundance: NA; d_gene: NA; CDR3aa: CASSLQRAAGELFF; CDR3nt: TGTGCCAGCAGTTTACAGCGAGCTGCCGGGGAGCTGTTTTTT
j_gene: TRBJ1-5; v_gene: TRBV15; abundance: few; d_gene: TRBD1; CDR3aa: CATSRGGTAYSNQPQHF; CDR3nt: TGTGCCACCAGCAGAGGCGGGACAGCCTATAGCAATCAGCCCCAGCATTTT
j_gene: TRBJ2-7; v_gene: TRBV3-1; abundance: NA; d_gene: NA; CDR3aa: CASSDTTSSYEQYF; CDR3nt: TGTGCCAGCAGCGATACTACAAGTTCCTACGAGCAGTACTTC
j_gene: TRBJ2-1; v_gene: TRBV29-1; abundance: NA; d_gene: NA; CDR3aa: CSVDRASTKKQFF; CDR3nt: TGCAGCGTTGATAGAGCCAGCACCAAGAAGCAGTTCTTC
j_gene: TRBJ1-3; v_gene: TRBV19; abundance: few; d_gene: NA; CDR3aa: CASSLFPPSGNTIYF; CDR3nt: TGTGCCAGTAGTCTCTTTCCGCCCTCTGGAAACACCATATATTTT
j_gene: TRBJ1-1; v_gene: TRBV19; abundance: NA; d_gene: NA; CDR3aa: CASSIQGWSTEAFF; CDR3nt: TGTGCCAGTAGTATTCAGGGCTGGAGCACTGAAGCTTTCTTT
j_gene: TRBJ2-3; v_gene: TRBV4-2; abundance: NA; d_gene: NA; CDR3aa: CASSPRGGDKTDTQYF; CDR3nt: TGTGCCAGCAGCCCTCGCGGCGGAGATAAGACAGATACGCAGTATTTT
j_gene: TRBJ2-7; v_gene: TRBV10-3; abundance: few; d_gene: NA; CDR3aa: CAIRPGASYEQYF; CDR3nt: TGTGCCATCAGGCCGGGCGCCTCCTACGAGCAGTACTTC
j_gene: TRBJ2-1; v_gene: TRBV7-9; abundance: NA; d_gene: NA; CDR3aa: CASSPGTPYNEQFF; CDR3nt: TGTGCCAGCAGCCCCGGGACTCCATACAATGAGCAGTTCTTC
j_gene: TRBJ1-1; v_gene: TRBV20-1; abundance: NA; d_gene: NA; CDR3aa: CSAIADIMNTEAFF; CDR3nt: TGCAGTGCTATCGCTGACATTATGAACACTGAAGCTTTCTTT
j_gene: TRBJ2-1; v_gene: TRBV11-2; abundance: NA; d_gene: TRBD2; CDR3aa: CASSLWGAGGPSEQFF; CDR3nt: TGTGCCAGCAGCTTATGGGGAGCGGGGGGGCCCAGTGAGCAGTTCTTC
j_gene: TRBJ1-1; v_gene: TRBV6-1; abundance: few; d_gene: TRBD1; CDR3aa: CASSEFLQGARENTEAFF; CDR3nt: TGTGCCAGCAGTGAATTTCTACAGGGGGCAAGGGAGAACACTGAAGCTTTCTTT